This T cell receptor (beta chain) was retrieved from a study of cytotoxic CD8 clonotypes in ibrutinib-treated CLL. The overall study: Among responders, around 24 were partial and 2 complete; after median 68 months, approximately 15 stayed remitted and some 12 progressed. Sequenced samples delivered averages of around 250,000 productive templates and around 100,000 productive rearrangements. Broader study findings: Samples from sustained-remission and progressing patients were taken at different times.

Of note for this clone: Its antigen is not known.

This CDR3 has 17 residues. V was trimmed by 5 bases and J by 3 bases, leaving 22 bases between them. CDR1 and CDR2 (germline): SGHVS, FNYEAQ. The repertoire was sequenced with immunoSEQ multiplex PCR; TCRdb's copy has only in-frame clones and lacks some. The sample includes roughly 200,000 clones, 65% to 80% of them seen just once. The sequence was obtained from a human donor with chronic lymphocytic leukemia. The chain is built from TRBV7-6 and TRBJ2-5, with D perhaps matching TRBD1 (6 bases). This sample comprised PBMCs, obtained after 12 months of ibrutinib treatment. CDR3 bases: TGTGCCAGCAGCCCTAAGTTTCGGGACACCGCTAAAGAGACCCAGTACTTC. Translation: CASSPKFRDTAKETQYF.